Sequencing of this T cell receptor beta chain was carried out in a study of breast tumors, draining lymph nodes, adjacent tissues. Axillary draining lymph nodes of breast cancer patients supplied the node samples. This clonotype was counted many times. The CDR3 sequence is 16 residues long. CDR1 and CDR2 from the germline V gene are MNHEY and SVGAGI. With 6 bases removed from V and 0 bases from J, the gap between germline ends came to 12 bases. TCRdb called the multiplex PCR reads again in MiXCR, with one record for every CDR3 protein. The sample contains under 350,000 distinct CDR3 sequences, around 30% of which appear only once.

Sequenced sample: axillary lymph node tissue. The chain links TRBV6-5 to TRBJ2-6; D may correspond to TRBD1 or TRBD2 (5 bases each). The clonotype was recovered from a female donor with breast cancer. Some clones in this sample may be carry-over from other donors' samples. CDR3 DNA sequence: TGTGCCAGCAGCCCGACGGGACCCTCTGGGGCCAACGTCCTGACTTTC. Its protein product is CASSPTGPSGANVLTF.